The source of this TCR beta chain is a study of blood T cell repertoires in COVID-19. The table came from immunoSEQ multiplex PCR; TCRdb's copy has only in-frame clones and leaves some out. The sample holds over 300,000 clones; around 92% are singletons and the top ten take around 6%. J lost 1 base, V lost 6 bases, and 7 bases had no gene match. Germline lookup yields CDR1 SNHLY and CDR2 FYNNEI. CDR3 length: 15 residues. Sequenced material: peripheral blood. The sequence was collected from a man between 18 and 35 years old who had recovered from COVID-19. V gene TRBV2 combines with J gene TRBJ1-2; TRBD1 aligns across 8 bases. CDR3 sequence reads: CASRAQGAVNYGYTF. The CDR3, as DNA: TGTGCCAGCAGAGCTCAGGGGGCAGTTAACTATGGCTACACCTTC.